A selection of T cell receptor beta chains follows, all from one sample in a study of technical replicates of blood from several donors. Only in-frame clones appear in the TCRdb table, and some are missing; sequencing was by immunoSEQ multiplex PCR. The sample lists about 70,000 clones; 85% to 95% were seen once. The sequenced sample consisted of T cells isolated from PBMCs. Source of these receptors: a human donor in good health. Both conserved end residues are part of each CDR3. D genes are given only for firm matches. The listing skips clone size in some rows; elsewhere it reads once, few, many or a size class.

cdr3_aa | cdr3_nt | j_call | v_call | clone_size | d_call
CASSELRKGTDTQYF | TGTGCCAGCAGTGAGCTAAGAAAAGGCACAGATACGCAGTATTTT | TRBJ2-3 | TRBV6-1 | once | NA
CASSLAWAAEQFF | TGCGCCAGCAGCTTGGCCTGGGCAGCTGAGCAGTTCTTC | TRBJ2-1 | TRBV5-1 | NA | NA
CAWSYNYGYTF | TGTGCCTGGAGTTATAACTATGGCTACACCTTC | TRBJ1-2 | TRBV30 | NA | NA
CASSKIIRQGTEAFF | TGTGCCAGCAGCAAAATTATTAGACAGGGGACTGAAGCTTTCTTT | TRBJ1-1 | TRBV7-3 | NA | TRBD1
CASSSGGALIEAFF | TGTGCCAGCAGTTCAGGGGGCGCTCTCATTGAAGCTTTCTTT | TRBJ1-1 | TRBV28 | NA | TRBD1
CAWSVDRFSTNEKLFF | TGTGCCTGGAGTGTAGACAGATTCTCAACTAATGAAAAACTGTTTTTT | TRBJ1-4 | TRBV30 | NA | NA
CASSWTSGTQYF | TGTGCCAGCAGTTGGACTAGCGGGACGCAGTATTTT | TRBJ2-3 | TRBV2 | once | TRBD2
CASGLGGNGELFF | TGTGCCAGTGGGCTAGGGGGTAACGGGGAGCTGTTTTTT | TRBJ2-2 | TRBV6-6 | NA | NA
CSVGQGGQPQHF | TGCAGCGTTGGACAGGGGGGCCAGCCCCAGCATTTT | TRBJ1-5 | TRBV29-1 | NA | TRBD1
CASSSKDSVDEQYF | TGTGCCAGCAGCTCAAAAGACAGCGTCGACGAGCAGTACTTC | TRBJ2-7 | TRBV7-8 | NA | NA
CASSPLSSGRGTYNEQFF | TGTGCCAGCTCACCCCTCTCGAGCGGGAGGGGGACCTACAATGAGCAGTTCTTC | TRBJ2-1 | TRBV18 | NA | TRBD2
CASSTQGGYYEQYF | TGTGCCAGCAGCACCCAGGGGGGATACTACGAGCAGTACTTC | TRBJ2-7 | TRBV4-2 | once | NA
CASSQAAGTQYF | TGCGCCAGCAGCCAGGCAGCAGGTACGCAGTATTTT | TRBJ2-3 | TRBV4-1 | NA | NA
CASSPNPGQGKETQYF | TGTGCCAGCAGCCCCAACCCGGGACAGGGAAAAGAGACCCAGTACTTC | TRBJ2-5 | TRBV5-5 | NA | TRBD1
CASSQELGLDKTQYF | TGCGCCAGCAGCCAAGAACTAGGACTAGATAAGACCCAGTACTTC | TRBJ2-5 | TRBV4-3 | NA | TRBD2
CASSSSGGDNEKLFF | TGCGCCAGCAGCTCATCAGGGGGTGATAATGAAAAACTGTTTTTT | TRBJ1-4 | TRBV5-1 | NA | TRBD1
CSVEGGEVANIQYF | TGCAGCGTTGAGGGGGGGGAGGTTGCGAACATTCAGTACTTC | TRBJ2-4 | TRBV29-1 | NA | TRBD2
CASSIGQLYGYTF | TGTGCCAGTAGTATAGGACAGCTCTATGGCTACACCTTC | TRBJ1-2 | TRBV19 | NA | NA
CSQKAPGDEQFF | TGCAGCCAGAAGGCCCCGGGGGATGAGCAGTTCTTC | TRBJ2-1 | TRBV29-1 | NA | NA
CASSYPEETQYF | TGTGCCAGCAGTTACCCGGAAGAGACCCAGTACTTC | TRBJ2-5 | TRBV6-5 | NA | NA
CATSRDSPSGISGEQYF | TGTGCCACCAGCAGAGATAGCCCTAGCGGGATATCTGGGGAGCAGTACTTC | TRBJ2-7 | TRBV15 | NA | TRBD2
CAWSRGQGRGDQPQHF | TGTGCCTGGAGTCGGGGACAGGGGCGAGGGGATCAGCCCCAGCATTTT | TRBJ1-5 | TRBV30 | NA | TRBD1
CASSLGQSYEQYF | TGTGCCAGCAGTTTAGGGCAGTCCTACGAGCAGTACTTC | TRBJ2-7 | TRBV28 | NA | NA
CASSPLGLYGYTF | TGTGCCAGCAGCCCACTAGGCCTTTATGGCTACACCTTC | TRBJ1-2 | TRBV5-4 | NA | NA
CASSRQTGKIGANEKLFF | TGTGCCAGCAGCCGCCAGACAGGGAAAATAGGGGCTAATGAAAAACTGTTTTTT | TRBJ1-4 | TRBV7-9 | NA | TRBD1
CASSLENRAGFF | TGTGCCAGCAGCTTAGAAAACAGGGCGGGTTTCTTT | TRBJ1-1 | TRBV7-9 | few | NA
CASSNTYNEQFF | TGTGCCAGCAGTAATACTTACAATGAGCAGTTCTTC | TRBJ2-1 | TRBV5-4 | once | NA